This entry describes one T cell receptor (beta chain). This clone has a single count. Its target antigen remains unknown. No clone much larger than this one lies a single base away; base qualities are absent. TCR CDR3 regions were amplified from genomic DNA by multiplex PCR using the deep immunoSEQ assay. Genomic DNA extracted from each cell subset was distributed evenly over all wells of several immunoSEQ 96-well plates, and each plate served as one replicate. Each replicate PCR for unsorted PBMC received 300 to 350 ng genomic DNA, equal to about 30,000 T cell genomes. Ten immunoSEQ deep assay plates were used to sequence unsorted PBMC genomic DNA. Purified libraries were quantified with a Qubit 3.0 fluorometer, sized on a Bioanalyzer 2100, and re-quantified with the KAPA Library Quantification kit. Every immunoSEQ 96-well plate was sequenced on a separate single-read 150-cycle Illumina NextSeq 550 flow cell. In the paper's pipeline: Because only junctional sequences without quality scores were contained in the immunoSEQ output, filtering matching that applied to full-length reads could not be performed. To assign V/J genes and CDR3, sequences were annotated using PyIR, a Python wrapper for IgBLAST v1.9, with IMGT germline references. Reads were removed for weak V/J assignments (E-value above 1e-6), missing CDR3, stop codons, out-of-frame junctions, or ambiguous translated residues. V3J clonotypes were defined as sequences sharing the same inferred V gene, J gene, and CDR3 amino acid sequence. Percentage overlap between repertoires was calculated by dividing the number of shared unique clonotypes by the size of the smaller repertoire. Three approaches were used to assess repertoire richness: RTK rarefaction, the Chao1 estimator, and Recon v2.1 estimates of unobserved clonotypes. TCRdb took over this immuneACCESS table, retaining in-frame rearrangements with V and J assigned. Such tables are incomplete; in checked studies, under half of the missing clones stem from an unresolved V gene, and the remainder is unexplained. V and J calls and clone size are those listed in that table; D and trimming were worked out from the DNA. The sample table holds about half a million clones, of which approximately 80% were seen once. The top ten hold 12% of the sample.

These data originate in a study of shared clonotypes between healthy human individuals (TCRdb year 2020). At the level of the whole study: Two women and a few men aged 18 to 49 years were included in the cohort. The study deeply sequenced blood TCR repertoires of several healthy adults to estimate repertoire size and the extent of clonotype sharing between individuals. To increase sequencing depth and limit assay-specific biases, TCR repertoire library preparation and sequencing were carried out by different laboratories using diverse techniques. Each donor's leukapheresis produced roughly between about 0.9 and 9.5 billion PBMCs. Study-level results and caveats: Because the study included only a small number of donors, the genetic and exposure-history diversity represented was limited. Based on pairwise subsampling, the degree of clonotype sharing among donors was expected to be affected by sequencing depth. Sampling was restricted to blood, and TCR repertoires in tissues likely differ from the TCR repertoires found in blood.

Trimming leaves V shorter by 3 bases and J shorter by 2 bases, with the junction holding 0 bases beyond the gene matches. CDR1 and CDR2, per the germline V gene, are SGHRS and YFSETQ. The CDR3 measures 14 amino acids from cysteine to phenylalanine. Solely the CDR3 DNA is kept, with 42 bases framed from the first base. The donors were healthy, HIV-negative adults who had no recently reported acute infections or vaccinations. Every donor was a Caucasian adult residing in Nashville, Tennessee, USA. In the unsorted samples, 90 million to 100 million PBMCs were counted, and genomic DNA was extracted using the QIAamp DNA Blood Mini kit. Blood was collected by leukapheresis, and PBMCs were isolated by Ficoll-Histopaque density gradient centrifugation and then cryopreserved in liquid nitrogen vapor phase.

The receptor was isolated from a woman between 40 and 50 years old in good health. Some clones in this sample may be carry-over from other donors' samples. The V and J genes are TRBV5-1 and TRBJ1-4, with 8 bases in between that match TRBD1. Sample: PBMCs. CDR3 loop: CASSSGGTNEKLFF. The DNA reads TGCGCCAGCAGCTCAGGGGGCACTAATGAAAAACTGTTTTTT.